The entry below describes one T cell receptor (beta chain). This same CDR3 is encoded by further DNA sequences in the sample. This sample was included in a study of blood T cell repertoires in COVID-19. As for the study in general: From the United States, Italy and Spain came samples of acute and convalescent COVID-19. Nucleic acid was either cDNA or gDNA, and it came from T cells, B-cell-depleted T cells, or PBMCs.

Per the authors' pipeline: Cell counts per sample came from amplifying reference gene primers. Sequenced by immunoSEQ multiplex PCR; TCRdb stores in-frame clones only, minus some. V, J and clone size are those of that table, while D and trimming were read from the DNA. The table includes some 180,000 clones, around 83% detected once. Trimming took 6 bases from V and 0 from J; bases not matched to a gene: 5. Germline-derived CDR1 and CDR2 are MNHEY and SVGAGI. The CDR3 runs to 14 residues. The receptor was derived from a human donor in a cohort sampled during active COVID-19. The V gene is TRBV6-5, the J gene TRBJ2-7; TRBD1 matches 7 bases. The sample taken for sequencing was peripheral blood. The CDR3 DNA sequence: TGTGCCAGCAGCAACAGGGGCAGCTCCTACGAGCAGTACTTC. Translation gives CASSNRGSSYEQYF.